The present TCR beta chain was sequenced within a study of T cells in Graves' hyperthyroidism and ophthalmopathy. Study summary: Peripheral blood sampling occurred at initial diagnosis, before any treatment. Study-level findings and limits: For ophthalmopathy, model prediction preceded onset by a median around six months.

Using RNA transcripts as the source, TCR beta CDR3 regions were amplified. Carried out on the TCR CDR3, a first-round RT-PCR used the HTBI primer set. TCRdb re-called the multiplex PCR reads with MiXCR, one entry per CDR3 protein. This table has nearly 750,000 distinct CDR3 sequences, roughly a third appearing once. From germline, CDR1 is SGHTA and CDR2 FQGNSA. Deletions cut 5 bases from V and 7 bases from J, with 8 bases between. CDR3 size: 12 residues. Cells are PBMCs isolated from around 10 ml of fresh blood. A note on this clonotype: Its antigen is undetermined. This may come from a read error, since a much larger clone is one base off.

This clonotype originated in a middle-aged woman with Graves' hyperthyroidism. The chain uses TRBV7-2 and TRBJ2-2; no reliable D call. Sequencing used blood. The CDR3 DNA reads TGTGCCAGCAGCCTTTGGGGCGGGGAGCTGTTTTTT. It codes for CASSLWGGELFF.